This is a list of T cell receptor beta chains from one sample in a study of T cells in Graves' hyperthyroidism and ophthalmopathy. One entry per CDR3 protein results from TCRdb running MiXCR on the multiplex PCR reads. The data hold hundreds of thousands of distinct CDR3 sequences, with 16% observed a single time. What was sequenced was blood. The receptor set was obtained from a woman younger than 30 with Graves' ophthalmopathy. The CDR3 runs from the conserved cysteine through the conserved F or W. A D gene is named only where the DNA matches it firmly. The listing skips clone size in some rows; elsewhere it reads once, few, many or a size class.

j_call d_call v_call clone_size cdr3_aa cdr3_nt
TRBJ2-1 TRBD2 TRBV7-2 many CASSRGTSGSYNEQFF TGTGCCAGCAGCAGGGGGACTAGCGGTTCCTACAATGAGCAGTTCTTC
TRBJ2-7 TRBD1 TRBV12-3/TRBV12-4 many CASSPGQGMYEQYF TGTGCCAGCAGCCCGGGACAGGGGATGTACGAGCAGTACTTC
TRBJ2-5 . TRBV11-2 many CASSSRQERETQYF TGTGCCAGCAGCTCACGACAGGAGAGAGAGACCCAGTACTTC
TRBJ1-1 TRBD1 TRBV28 many CASSPGQPNTEAFF TGTGCCAGCAGCCCGGGACAGCCGAACACTGAAGCTTTCTTT
TRBJ1-1 . TRBV30 . CAWSVGGGGGKAFF TGTGCCTGGAGTGTAGGAGGGGGAGGTGGTAAAGCTTTCTTT
TRBJ2-2 TRBD1 TRBV11-1 many CASSSGTGDVGELFF TGTGCCAGCAGCTCCGGGACAGGGGACGTCGGGGAGCTGTTTTTT
TRBJ1-1 TRBD1 TRBV6-2/TRBV6-3 many CASSYSIGTGGANTEAFF TGTGCCAGCAGTTACTCGATTGGGACAGGGGGCGCGAACACTGAAGCTTTCTTT
TRBJ2-3 . TRBV28 many CASSFHTSDTQYF TGTGCCAGCAGCTTCCATACCTCAGATACGCAGTATTTT
TRBJ1-5 . TRBV7-2 many CASSLRITQPQHF TGTGCCAGCAGCTTAAGGATCACTCAGCCCCAGCATTTT
TRBJ1-2 . TRBV3-1 many CASSQARKANYGYTF TGTGCCAGCAGCCAAGCCAGGAAAGCTAACTATGGCTACACCTTC
TRBJ2-1 . TRBV19 . CASSIGVGSYNEQFF TGTGCCAGTAGTATAGGGGTTGGATCCTACAATGAGCAGTTCTTC
TRBJ1-4 . TRBV11-2 many CASSLQSTNEKLFF TGTGCCAGCAGCCTACAGTCAACTAATGAAAAACTGTTTTTT
TRBJ2-2 . TRBV6-6 . CASSYVPGELFF TGTGCCAGCAGTTACGTTCCCGGGGAGCTGTTTTTT
TRBJ1-2 . TRBV6-2/TRBV6-3 many CASRHRDGYTF TGTGCCAGCAGACACAGGGATGGCTACACCTTC
TRBJ1-3 TRBD1 TRBV15 . CATSNTGGSGNTIYF TGTGCCACCAGCAATACAGGGGGCTCTGGAAACACCATATATTTT
TRBJ2-1 . TRBV10-2 many CASSDPTGSSYNEQFF TGCGCCAGCAGTGACCCCACCGGGAGCTCCTACAATGAGCAGTTCTTC
TRBJ1-1 . TRBV3-1 . CASSPKGGREAFF TGTGCCAGCAGCCCAAAAGGGGGGAGGGAAGCTTTCTTT
TRBJ2-2 . TRBV3-1 many CASSRDIELALNTGELFF TGTGCCAGCAGCCGAGACATAGAGCTAGCGTTAAACACCGGGGAGCTGTTTTTT
TRBJ1-4 . TRBV6-1 many CASSYEVARINEKLFF TGTGCCAGCAGTTATGAAGTAGCAAGAATTAATGAAAAACTGTTTTTT
TRBJ2-3 TRBD2 TRBV20-1 . CSAISGLAGPGTDTQYF TGCAGTGCCATATCTGGACTAGCGGGACCCGGCACAGATACGCAGTATTTT
TRBJ2-1 TRBD2 TRBV7-9 . CASSLTSGANEQFF TGTGCCAGCAGCTTGACTAGCGGGGCCAATGAGCAGTTCTTC
TRBJ2-1 . TRBV3-1 many CASSPSSGLDYNEQFF TGTGCCAGCAGTCCAAGTTCCGGCCTCGACTACAATGAGCAGTTCTTC
TRBJ2-3 TRBD2 TRBV20-1 many CSATMASGSRGTTDTQYF TGCAGTGCCACAATGGCTAGCGGGAGTAGAGGGACCACAGATACGCAGTATTTT
TRBJ2-5 TRBD2 TRBV7-3 many CASSASGAPEETQYF TGTGCCAGCAGCGCCAGCGGGGCCCCTGAAGAGACCCAGTACTTC
TRBJ2-7 . TRBV30 many CAWSVLGGGHESGEQYF TGTGCCTGGAGTGTATTGGGGGGGGGGCACGAGTCTGGCGAGCAGTACTTC
TRBJ2-1 TRBD1 TRBV5-6 . CASSDWTGHYNEQFF TGTGCCAGCAGCGACTGGACAGGGCACTACAATGAGCAGTTCTTC
TRBJ1-2 . TRBV2 many CASKRGLGGYTF TGTGCCAGCAAGCGGGGCTTGGGAGGCTACACCTTC
TRBJ2-1 TRBD1 TRBV11-1 many CASSLFRTGKYNEQFF TGTGCCAGCAGCTTATTTCGGACAGGCAAATACAATGAGCAGTTCTTC